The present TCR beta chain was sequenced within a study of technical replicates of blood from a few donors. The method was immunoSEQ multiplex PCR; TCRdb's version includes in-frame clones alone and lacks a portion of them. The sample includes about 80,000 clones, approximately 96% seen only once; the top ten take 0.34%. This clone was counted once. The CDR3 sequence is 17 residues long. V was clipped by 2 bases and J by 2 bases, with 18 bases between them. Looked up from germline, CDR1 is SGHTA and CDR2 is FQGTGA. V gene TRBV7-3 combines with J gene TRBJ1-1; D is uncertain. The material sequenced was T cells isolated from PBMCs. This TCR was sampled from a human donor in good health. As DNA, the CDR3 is TGTGCCAGCAGCTTAGGTTTTAGGCGGCGAGTTAACACTGAAGCTTTCTTT. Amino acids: CASSLGFRRRVNTEAFF.